This TCR beta chain was retrieved from a study of T cell responses to AZD1222 COVID-19 vaccine. The protocol was immunoSEQ multiplex PCR, while the TCRdb copy is restricted to in-frame clones and leaves out a portion. In the table there are roughly 100,000 clones, about 90% of which are singletons. The sequence was collected from an adult in good health. Material: peripheral blood, obtained on day 0 of AZD1222 vaccination.

The CDR3 sequence: CASRQDRGKQFF. The CDR3 DNA reads as TGTGCCAGCAGACAGGACAGGGGGAAGCAGTTCTTC. The genes are TRBV28 and TRBJ2-1, with 10 bases lining up with TRBD1. CDR3 length: 12 residues. Trimming took 6 bases from V and 11 from J; bases not matched to a gene: 4. Germline CDR1 MDHEN, CDR2 SYDVKM.